The 4 T cell receptor beta chains given below trace back to one sample, sequenced in a study of T cell responses to AZD1222 COVID-19 vaccine. Measured with immunoSEQ multiplex PCR; TCRdb has only the in-frame clones, and not every one. The sample yields 130,000 or so clones, approximately 90% seen once. Sequencing was performed on peripheral blood, taken on day 0 of AZD1222 vaccination. These receptors were taken from an adult in good health.

This clone was detected only a few times. This chain links TRBV27 with TRBJ1-2; D is unclear. V was cut by 8 bases and J by 4 bases, with 17 bases left in between. Germline CDR1 reads MNHEY; CDR2 reads SMNVEV (reference sequence). CDR3 length: 14 amino acids. Here the CDR3 DNA reads TGTGCCAGCCGGGTCAGTACTGGGTCCTATGGCTACACCTTC. It encodes CASRVSTGSYGYTF.

The V gene is TRBV14, the J gene TRBJ1-4; D unclear. Germline V CDR1 and CDR2: SGHDN, FVKESK. Between the trimmed V and J ends, which lost 0 bases and 10 bases, there was a span of 9 bases. There are 13 residues in the CDR3. DNA of the CDR3: TGTGCCAGCAGCCAAGAAATCCAAGGAAAACTGTTTTTT. It is translated as CASSQEIQGKLFF.

The chain uses TRBV30 and TRBJ2-5; 8 positions match TRBD2. CDR1 GTSNPN and CDR2 SVGIG come from the germline V gene (reference sequence). J lost 5 bases, V lost 0 bases, and 2 bases had no gene match. The length of the CDR3 is 13 residues. The CDR3 reads CAWSVGLAETQYF. The CDR3 region has the DNA TGTGCCTGGAGTGTTGGACTAGCCGAGACCCAGTACTTC.

The V call is TRBV7-3, the J call TRBJ2-1; TRBD2 is a possible D gene (5 bases). Germline assignment: CDR1 SGHTA and CDR2 FQGTGA. The CDR3 loop spans 15 amino acids. The V gene lost 4 bases and the J gene lost 7 bases, with 17 bases spanning the gap. The CDR3, as DNA: TGTGCCAGCAGCTCCCCAGAGCGAGGGTTAAATGAGCAGTTCTTC. Translating gives CASSSPERGLNEQFF.